This TCR beta chain was identified during a study of blood T cells in healthy people across ages. Study-wide findings and caveats: Because sorting was not performed, PBMCs prevented conclusive naive versus antigen-experienced comparison. Observed TCR beta diversity showed a strong correlation with the percentage of naive T cells as measured by flow cytometry.

Concerning this clonotype: Its antigen is still unknown.

Germline CDR1 SGDLS, CDR2 YYNGEE. Trimming pared 0 bases from V and 3 bases from J, leaving 5 bases between. The CDR3 runs 13 residues. Alongside a J-beta primer mix, a sample-barcoded 5' primer served in a second PCR lasting roughly 6 to 12 cycles. TCRdb ran MiXCR on the 5' RACE reads and lists one entry per CDR3 protein. The table has about 540,000 distinct CDR3 sequences, nearly 25% seen once; the top ten hold around 10%. This sample also appeared in a second study, on T cells of mothers and their children.

This TCR came from a boy between 10 and 17 years old in good health. The sequencing input was blood. This chain links TRBV9 with TRBJ2-3, with no clear D. CDR3 bases: TGTGCCAGCAGCGTAGCAGAGACAGATACGCAGTATTTT. It translates to CASSVAETDTQYF.